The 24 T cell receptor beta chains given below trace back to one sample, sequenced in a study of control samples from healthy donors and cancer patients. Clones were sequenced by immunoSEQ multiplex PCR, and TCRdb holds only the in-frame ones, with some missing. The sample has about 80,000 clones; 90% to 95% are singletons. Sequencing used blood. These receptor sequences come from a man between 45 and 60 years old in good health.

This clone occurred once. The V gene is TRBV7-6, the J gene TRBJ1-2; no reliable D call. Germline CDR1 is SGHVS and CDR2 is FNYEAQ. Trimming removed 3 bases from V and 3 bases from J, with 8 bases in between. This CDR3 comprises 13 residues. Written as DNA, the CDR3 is TGTGCCAGCAGCTTGCCTCGGGACTATGGCTACACCTTC. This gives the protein CASSLPRDYGYTF.

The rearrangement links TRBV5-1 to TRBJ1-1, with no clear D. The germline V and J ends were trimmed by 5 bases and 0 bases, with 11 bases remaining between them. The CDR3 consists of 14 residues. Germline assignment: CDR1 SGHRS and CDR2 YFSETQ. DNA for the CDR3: TGCGCCAGCAGGGCTGAACCAATGAACACTGAAGCTTTCTTT. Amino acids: CASRAEPMNTEAFF.

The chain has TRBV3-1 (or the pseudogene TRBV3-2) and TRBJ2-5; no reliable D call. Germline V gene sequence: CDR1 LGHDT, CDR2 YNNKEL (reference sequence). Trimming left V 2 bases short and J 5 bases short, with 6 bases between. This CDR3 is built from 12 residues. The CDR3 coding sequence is TGTGCCAGCAGCCAACACAGTGAGACCCAGTACTTC. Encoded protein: CASSQHSETQYF.

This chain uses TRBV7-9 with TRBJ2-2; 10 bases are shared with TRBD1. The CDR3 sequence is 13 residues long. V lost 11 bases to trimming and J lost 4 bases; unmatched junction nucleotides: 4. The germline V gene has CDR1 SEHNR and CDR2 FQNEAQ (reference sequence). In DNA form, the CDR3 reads TGTGCCTTCCGGGACAGGGGCACCGGGGAGCTGTTTTTT. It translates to CAFRDRGTGELFF. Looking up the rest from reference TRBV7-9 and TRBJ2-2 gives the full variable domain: DTGVSQNPRHKITKRGQNVTFRCDPISEHNRLYWYRQTLGQGPEFLTYFQNEAQLEKSRLLSDRFSAERPKGSFSTLEIQRTEQGDSAMYLCAFRDRGTGELFFGEGSRLTVL.

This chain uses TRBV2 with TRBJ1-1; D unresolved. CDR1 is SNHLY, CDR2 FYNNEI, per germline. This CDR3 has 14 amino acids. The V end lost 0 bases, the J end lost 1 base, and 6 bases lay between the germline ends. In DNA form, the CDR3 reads TGTGCCAGCAGTGAAGCGCAAGGGAACACTGAAGCTTTCTTT. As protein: CASSEAQGNTEAFF.

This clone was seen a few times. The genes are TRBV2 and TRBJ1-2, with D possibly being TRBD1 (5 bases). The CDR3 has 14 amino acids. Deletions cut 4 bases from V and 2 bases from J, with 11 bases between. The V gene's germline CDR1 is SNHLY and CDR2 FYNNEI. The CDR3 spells CASSAGRGNYGYTF. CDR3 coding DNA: TGTGCCAGCAGTGCGGGACGGGGAAACTATGGCTACACCTTC.

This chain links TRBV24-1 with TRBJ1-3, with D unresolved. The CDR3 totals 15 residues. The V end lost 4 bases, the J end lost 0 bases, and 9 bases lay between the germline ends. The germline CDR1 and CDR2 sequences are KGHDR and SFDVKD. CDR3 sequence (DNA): TGTGCCACCAGTGACCCGGTGAGCTCTGGAAACACCATATATTTT. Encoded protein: CATSDPVSSGNTIYF.

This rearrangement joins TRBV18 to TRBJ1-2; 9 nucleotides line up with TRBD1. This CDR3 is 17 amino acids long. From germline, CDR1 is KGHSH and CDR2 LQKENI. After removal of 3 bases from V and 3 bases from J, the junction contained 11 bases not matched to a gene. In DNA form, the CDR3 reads TGTGCCAGCTCACCCCGGGACAGGGCGGGGGGTTACTATGGCTACACCTTC. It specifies CASSPRDRAGGYYGYTF. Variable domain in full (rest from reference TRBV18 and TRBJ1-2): NAGVMQNPRHLVRRRGQEARLRCSPMKGHSHVYWYRQLPEEGLKFMVYLQKENIIDESGMPKERFSAEFPKEGPSILRIQQVVRGDSAAYFCASSPRDRAGGYYGYTFGSGTRLTVV.

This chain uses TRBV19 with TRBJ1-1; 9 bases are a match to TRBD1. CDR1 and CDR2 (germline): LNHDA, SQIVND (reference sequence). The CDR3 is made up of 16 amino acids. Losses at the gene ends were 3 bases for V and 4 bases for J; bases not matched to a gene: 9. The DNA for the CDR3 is TGTGCCAGTAGTATCCTCGGGGGACAGGGCATCACTGAAGCTTTCTTT. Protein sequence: CASSILGGQGITEAFF.

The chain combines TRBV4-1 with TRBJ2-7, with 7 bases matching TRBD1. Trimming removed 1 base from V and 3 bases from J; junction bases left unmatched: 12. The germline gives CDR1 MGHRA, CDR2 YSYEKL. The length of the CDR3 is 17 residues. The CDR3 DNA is TGCGCCAGCAGCCAAGCCAACACAGGGGATGGCTTCTACGAGCAGTACTTC. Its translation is CASSQANTGDGFYEQYF.

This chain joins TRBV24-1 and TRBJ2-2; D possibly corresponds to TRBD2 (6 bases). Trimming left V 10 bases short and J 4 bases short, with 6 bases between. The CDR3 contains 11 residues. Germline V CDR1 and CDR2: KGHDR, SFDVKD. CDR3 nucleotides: TGTGCCACGGGACTCACCGGGGAGCTGTTTTTT. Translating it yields CATGLTGELFF.

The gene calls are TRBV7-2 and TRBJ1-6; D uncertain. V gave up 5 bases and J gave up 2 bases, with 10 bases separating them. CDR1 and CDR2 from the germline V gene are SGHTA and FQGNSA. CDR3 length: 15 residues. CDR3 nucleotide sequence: TGTGCCAGCAGCCCGGGATTTACCTATAATTCACCCCTCCACTTT. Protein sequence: CASSPGFTYNSPLHF.

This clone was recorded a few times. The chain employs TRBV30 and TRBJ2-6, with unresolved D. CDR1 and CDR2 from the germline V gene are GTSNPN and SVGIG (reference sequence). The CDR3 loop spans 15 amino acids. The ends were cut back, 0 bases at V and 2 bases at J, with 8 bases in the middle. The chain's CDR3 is CAWSVGGAGANVLTF. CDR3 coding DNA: TGTGCCTGGAGTGTGGGTGGAGCTGGGGCCAACGTCCTGACTTTC.

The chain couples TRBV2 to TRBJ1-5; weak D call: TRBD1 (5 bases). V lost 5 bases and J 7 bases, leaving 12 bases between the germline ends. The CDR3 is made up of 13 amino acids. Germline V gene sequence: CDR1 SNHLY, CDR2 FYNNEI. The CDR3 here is CASSSEGTQPQHF. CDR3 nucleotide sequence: TGTGCCAGCAGTTCAGAGGGGACCCAGCCCCAGCATTTT.

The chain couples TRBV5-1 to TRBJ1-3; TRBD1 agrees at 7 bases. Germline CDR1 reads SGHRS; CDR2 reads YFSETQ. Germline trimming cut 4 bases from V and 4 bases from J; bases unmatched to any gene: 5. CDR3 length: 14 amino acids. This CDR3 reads CASSDGTAGNTIYF. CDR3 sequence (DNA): TGCGCCAGCAGCGACGGGACAGCCGGAAACACCATATATTTT.

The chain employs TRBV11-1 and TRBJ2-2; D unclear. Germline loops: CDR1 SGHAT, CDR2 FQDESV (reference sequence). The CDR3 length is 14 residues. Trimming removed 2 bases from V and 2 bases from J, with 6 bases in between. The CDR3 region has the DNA TGTGCCAGCAGCTTAAACGTCAACACCGGGGAGCTGTTTTTT. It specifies CASSLNVNTGELFF.

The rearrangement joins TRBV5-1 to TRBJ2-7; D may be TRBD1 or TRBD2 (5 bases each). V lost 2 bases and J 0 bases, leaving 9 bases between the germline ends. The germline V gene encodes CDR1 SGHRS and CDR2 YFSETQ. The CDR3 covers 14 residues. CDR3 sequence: CASSFLGTSYEQYF. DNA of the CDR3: TGCGCCAGCAGCTTTCTGGGGACCTCCTACGAGCAGTACTTC.

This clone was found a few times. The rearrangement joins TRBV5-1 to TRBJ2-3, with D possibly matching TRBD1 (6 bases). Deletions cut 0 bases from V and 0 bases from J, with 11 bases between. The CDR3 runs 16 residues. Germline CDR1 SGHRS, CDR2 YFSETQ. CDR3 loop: CASSLATGFSTDTQYF. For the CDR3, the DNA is TGCGCCAGCAGCTTGGCCACAGGGTTTAGCACAGATACGCAGTATTTT.

The CDR3 loop reads CASSLGGSRNSPLHF. Here the CDR3 DNA reads TGTGCCAGCAGCTTAGGGGGGAGTCGGAATTCACCCCTCCACTTT. V is TRBV7-2 and J is TRBJ1-6; D is perhaps TRBD1 (5 bases). The CDR3 contains 15 residues. Deletions cut 1 base from V and 7 bases from J, with 11 bases between. CDR1 is SGHTA and CDR2 is FQGNSA in the germline V gene.

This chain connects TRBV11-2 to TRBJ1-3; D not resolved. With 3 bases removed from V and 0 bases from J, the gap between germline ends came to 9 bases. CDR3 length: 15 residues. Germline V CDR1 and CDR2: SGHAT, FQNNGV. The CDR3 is CASSLNRGSGNTIYF. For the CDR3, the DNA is TGTGCCAGCAGCTTGAACCGGGGCTCTGGAAACACCATATATTTT.

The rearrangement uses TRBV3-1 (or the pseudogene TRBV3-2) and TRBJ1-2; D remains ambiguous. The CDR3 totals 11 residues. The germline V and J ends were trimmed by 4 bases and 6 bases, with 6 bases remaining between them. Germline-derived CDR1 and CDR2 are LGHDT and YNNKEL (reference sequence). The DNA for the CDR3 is TGTGCCAGCAGCCGTGGGGATGGCTACACCTTC. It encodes CASSRGDGYTF.

For the CDR3, the DNA is TGTGCCAGCCGAAGGACAGGGCAGGTTTATAGCAATCAGCCCCAGCATTTT. Translation gives CASRRTGQVYSNQPQHF. The chain joins TRBV19 to TRBJ1-5; 8 bases are a match to TRBD1. Germline loops: CDR1 LNHDA, CDR2 SQIVND (reference sequence). V lost 9 bases, J lost 0 bases, and 13 bases stayed unmatched. CDR3 length: 17 residues.

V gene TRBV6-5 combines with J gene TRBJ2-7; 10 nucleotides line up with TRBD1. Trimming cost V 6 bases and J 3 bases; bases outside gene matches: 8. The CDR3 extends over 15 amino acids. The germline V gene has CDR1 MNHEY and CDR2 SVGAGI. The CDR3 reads CASRARQGAIYEQYF. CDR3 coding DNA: TGTGCCAGCAGGGCCAGACAGGGGGCAATCTACGAGCAGTACTTC.

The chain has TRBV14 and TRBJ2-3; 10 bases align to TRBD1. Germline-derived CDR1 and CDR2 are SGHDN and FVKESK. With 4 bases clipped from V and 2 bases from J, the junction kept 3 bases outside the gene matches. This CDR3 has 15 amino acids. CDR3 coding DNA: TGTGCCAGCAGCCGGGACAGGGGTTTCACAGATACGCAGTATTTT. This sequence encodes CASSRDRGFTDTQYF.